What follows are 2 T cell receptor beta chains derived from one specimen sequenced in a study of cytomegalovirus exposure and HLA in healthy donors. Only in-frame clones appear in the TCRdb table, and some are missing; sequencing was by immunoSEQ multiplex PCR. The sample shows some 140,000 clones, around 85% of them seen only once. Sequenced material: PBMCs. The receptors were gathered from a man aged 18 to 35 in good health and CMV-seronegative.

The rearrangement uses TRBV2 and TRBJ2-7; 7 bases align to TRBD2. The CDR3 has 12 residues. Trimming cost V 7 bases and J 4 bases; bases outside gene matches: 4. Germline V lookup: CDR1 SNHLY, CDR2 FYNNEI. CDR3 loop: CASMGREYEQYF. The CDR3 DNA follows: TGTGCCAGCATGGGGAGGGAGTACGAGCAGTACTTC. The whole variable domain, filled in from reference TRBV2 and TRBJ2-7, reads EPEVTQTPSHQVTQMGQEVILRCVPISNHLYFYWYRQILGQKVEFLVSFYNNEISEKSEIFDDQFSVERPDGSNFTLKIRSTKLEDSAMYFCASMGREYEQYFGPGTRLTVT.

This chain links TRBV4-1 with TRBJ2-7; 7 nucleotides line up with TRBD2. CDR1 MGHRA and CDR2 YSYEKL come from the germline V gene. CDR3 length: 13 residues. The V gene end was trimmed by 1 base and the J gene end by 7 bases; junction bases not matched to a gene: 4. This chain's CDR3 is CASSQGLANEQYF. The CDR3 DNA follows: TGCGCCAGCAGCCAAGGACTAGCAAATGAGCAGTACTTC.